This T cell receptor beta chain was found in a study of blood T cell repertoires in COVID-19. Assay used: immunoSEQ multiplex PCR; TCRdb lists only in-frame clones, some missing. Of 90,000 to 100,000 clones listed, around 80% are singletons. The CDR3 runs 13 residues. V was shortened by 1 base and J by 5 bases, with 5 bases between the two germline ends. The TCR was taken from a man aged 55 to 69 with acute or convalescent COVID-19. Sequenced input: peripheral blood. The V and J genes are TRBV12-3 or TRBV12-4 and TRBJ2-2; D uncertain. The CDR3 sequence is CASSLGETGELFF. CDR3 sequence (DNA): TGTGCCAGCAGTTTAGGAGAGACCGGGGAGCTGTTTTTT.